This T cell receptor (beta chain) was captured by sequencing in a study of blood T cells in healthy people across ages. This clonotype showed up many times. The donors, aged roughly 6 to 90, were healthy Caucasians from Russia. The draw of peripheral blood yielded around 9.6 milliliters from each donor. This CDR3 comprises 11 residues. Germline V CDR1 and CDR2: SQVTM, ANQGSEA. Trimming removed 2 bases from V and 5 bases from J, with 4 bases in between. With a J-beta primer mix and a sample-barcoded 5' primer, a second PCR ran 7 to 11 cycles. Through a template-switch adaptor with 12 random nucleotides, each cDNA molecule received a tag. The yield of each sample was at least 2.5 million CDR3-containing paired-end reads. TCRdb used MiXCR to reprocess the 5' RACE reads, holding one entry per CDR3 protein. The sample includes about 730,000 distinct CDR3 sequences, 35% to 45% of them seen just once.

The receptor's source is a woman aged 60-70 years in good health. The V call is TRBV29-1, the J call TRBJ2-1; D gene uncertain. The specimen sequenced was blood. The CDR3 DNA reads as TGCAGCGTTGAACGTAACAATGAGCAGTTCTTC. This sequence encodes CSVERNNEQFF.